This TCR beta chain stems from a study of blood T cell repertoires in COVID-19. The wider study: COVID-19 samples collected from the United States, Italy and Spain covered acute and convalescent phases. Nucleic acid was either cDNA or gDNA, and it came from T cells, B-cell-depleted T cells, or PBMCs.

V shed 10 bases and J shed 4 bases, with 10 bases lying between them. The CDR3 consists of 12 residues. CDR1 and CDR2 from the germline V gene are ENHRY and SYGVKD. Enrollees, about 18 to 90 years old, lived in 24 US areas. Authors' analysis steps: Reference gene primer amplification yielded estimated nucleated cell counts. Generated by immunoSEQ multiplex PCR, the TCRdb table keeps only in-frame clones and is missing some. Clone size and V and J calls were adopted from that table, with D and trimming inferred from the DNA. The sample holds about 150,000 clones, approximately 87% seen once. This receptor was obtained from a woman in her twenties or thirties with acute COVID-19. Sequences were obtained from PBMCs or T cells enriched from blood (not recorded which). The chain is built from TRBV10-3 and TRBJ2-2; the D gene is possibly TRBD2 (5 bases). The CDR3 loop reads CATRGGTGELFF. The CDR3 DNA sequence: TGTGCCACGCGCGGAGGCACCGGGGAGCTGTTTTTT.